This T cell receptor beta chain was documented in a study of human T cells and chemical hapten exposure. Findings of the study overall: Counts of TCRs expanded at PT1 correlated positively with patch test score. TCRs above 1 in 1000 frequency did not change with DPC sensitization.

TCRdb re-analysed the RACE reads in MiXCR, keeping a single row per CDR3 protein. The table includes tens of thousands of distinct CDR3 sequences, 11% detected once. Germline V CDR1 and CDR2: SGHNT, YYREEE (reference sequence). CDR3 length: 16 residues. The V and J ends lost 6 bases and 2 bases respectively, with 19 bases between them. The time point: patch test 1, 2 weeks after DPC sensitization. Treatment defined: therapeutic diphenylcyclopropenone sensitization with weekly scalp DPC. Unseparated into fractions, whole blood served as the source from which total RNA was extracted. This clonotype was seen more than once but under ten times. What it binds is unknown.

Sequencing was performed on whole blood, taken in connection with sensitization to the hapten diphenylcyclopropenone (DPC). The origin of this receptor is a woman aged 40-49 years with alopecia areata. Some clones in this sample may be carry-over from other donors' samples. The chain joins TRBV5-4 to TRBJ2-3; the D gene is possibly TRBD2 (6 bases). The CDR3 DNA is TGTGCCAGCAAGATAGACGGCGGGGTATACACAGATACGCAGTATTTT. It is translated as CASKIDGGVYTDTQYF.